This T cell receptor (beta chain) was captured by sequencing in a study of CD8 T cells in ankylosing spondylitis. Study-level findings and limits: There was a TCR beta motif, made of eight highly homologous variants, that appeared characteristic of ankylosing spondylitis blood. Past studies reported some motif variants in reactive arthritis synovial fluid and blood. Relatively scarce in peripheral blood, disease-linked clones were CD8+.

Trimming shortened V by 5 bases and J by 5 bases, and 15 bases separated the two germline ends. The CDR3 totals 14 residues. CDR1 SGHVS and CDR2 FQNEAQ come from the germline V gene. Comments on this clonotype: Antigen specificity is unknown.

In TCRdb, the 5' RACE reads were re-called with MiXCR into one record per CDR3 protein. The repertoire includes around 490,000 distinct CDR3 sequences, 5.3% of them detected once, and around 3.5% sits in the top ten. The sample consisted of blood, either unsorted or a sorted T cell fraction (not recorded which). The gene calls are TRBV7-8 and TRBJ1-2, with D hard to call. The TCR comes from a male donor with ankylosing spondylitis. The CDR3 region is CASSPSTFTYGYTF. The CDR3 region has the DNA TGTGCCAGCAGCCCCAGTACTTTCACTTATGGCTACACCTTC.